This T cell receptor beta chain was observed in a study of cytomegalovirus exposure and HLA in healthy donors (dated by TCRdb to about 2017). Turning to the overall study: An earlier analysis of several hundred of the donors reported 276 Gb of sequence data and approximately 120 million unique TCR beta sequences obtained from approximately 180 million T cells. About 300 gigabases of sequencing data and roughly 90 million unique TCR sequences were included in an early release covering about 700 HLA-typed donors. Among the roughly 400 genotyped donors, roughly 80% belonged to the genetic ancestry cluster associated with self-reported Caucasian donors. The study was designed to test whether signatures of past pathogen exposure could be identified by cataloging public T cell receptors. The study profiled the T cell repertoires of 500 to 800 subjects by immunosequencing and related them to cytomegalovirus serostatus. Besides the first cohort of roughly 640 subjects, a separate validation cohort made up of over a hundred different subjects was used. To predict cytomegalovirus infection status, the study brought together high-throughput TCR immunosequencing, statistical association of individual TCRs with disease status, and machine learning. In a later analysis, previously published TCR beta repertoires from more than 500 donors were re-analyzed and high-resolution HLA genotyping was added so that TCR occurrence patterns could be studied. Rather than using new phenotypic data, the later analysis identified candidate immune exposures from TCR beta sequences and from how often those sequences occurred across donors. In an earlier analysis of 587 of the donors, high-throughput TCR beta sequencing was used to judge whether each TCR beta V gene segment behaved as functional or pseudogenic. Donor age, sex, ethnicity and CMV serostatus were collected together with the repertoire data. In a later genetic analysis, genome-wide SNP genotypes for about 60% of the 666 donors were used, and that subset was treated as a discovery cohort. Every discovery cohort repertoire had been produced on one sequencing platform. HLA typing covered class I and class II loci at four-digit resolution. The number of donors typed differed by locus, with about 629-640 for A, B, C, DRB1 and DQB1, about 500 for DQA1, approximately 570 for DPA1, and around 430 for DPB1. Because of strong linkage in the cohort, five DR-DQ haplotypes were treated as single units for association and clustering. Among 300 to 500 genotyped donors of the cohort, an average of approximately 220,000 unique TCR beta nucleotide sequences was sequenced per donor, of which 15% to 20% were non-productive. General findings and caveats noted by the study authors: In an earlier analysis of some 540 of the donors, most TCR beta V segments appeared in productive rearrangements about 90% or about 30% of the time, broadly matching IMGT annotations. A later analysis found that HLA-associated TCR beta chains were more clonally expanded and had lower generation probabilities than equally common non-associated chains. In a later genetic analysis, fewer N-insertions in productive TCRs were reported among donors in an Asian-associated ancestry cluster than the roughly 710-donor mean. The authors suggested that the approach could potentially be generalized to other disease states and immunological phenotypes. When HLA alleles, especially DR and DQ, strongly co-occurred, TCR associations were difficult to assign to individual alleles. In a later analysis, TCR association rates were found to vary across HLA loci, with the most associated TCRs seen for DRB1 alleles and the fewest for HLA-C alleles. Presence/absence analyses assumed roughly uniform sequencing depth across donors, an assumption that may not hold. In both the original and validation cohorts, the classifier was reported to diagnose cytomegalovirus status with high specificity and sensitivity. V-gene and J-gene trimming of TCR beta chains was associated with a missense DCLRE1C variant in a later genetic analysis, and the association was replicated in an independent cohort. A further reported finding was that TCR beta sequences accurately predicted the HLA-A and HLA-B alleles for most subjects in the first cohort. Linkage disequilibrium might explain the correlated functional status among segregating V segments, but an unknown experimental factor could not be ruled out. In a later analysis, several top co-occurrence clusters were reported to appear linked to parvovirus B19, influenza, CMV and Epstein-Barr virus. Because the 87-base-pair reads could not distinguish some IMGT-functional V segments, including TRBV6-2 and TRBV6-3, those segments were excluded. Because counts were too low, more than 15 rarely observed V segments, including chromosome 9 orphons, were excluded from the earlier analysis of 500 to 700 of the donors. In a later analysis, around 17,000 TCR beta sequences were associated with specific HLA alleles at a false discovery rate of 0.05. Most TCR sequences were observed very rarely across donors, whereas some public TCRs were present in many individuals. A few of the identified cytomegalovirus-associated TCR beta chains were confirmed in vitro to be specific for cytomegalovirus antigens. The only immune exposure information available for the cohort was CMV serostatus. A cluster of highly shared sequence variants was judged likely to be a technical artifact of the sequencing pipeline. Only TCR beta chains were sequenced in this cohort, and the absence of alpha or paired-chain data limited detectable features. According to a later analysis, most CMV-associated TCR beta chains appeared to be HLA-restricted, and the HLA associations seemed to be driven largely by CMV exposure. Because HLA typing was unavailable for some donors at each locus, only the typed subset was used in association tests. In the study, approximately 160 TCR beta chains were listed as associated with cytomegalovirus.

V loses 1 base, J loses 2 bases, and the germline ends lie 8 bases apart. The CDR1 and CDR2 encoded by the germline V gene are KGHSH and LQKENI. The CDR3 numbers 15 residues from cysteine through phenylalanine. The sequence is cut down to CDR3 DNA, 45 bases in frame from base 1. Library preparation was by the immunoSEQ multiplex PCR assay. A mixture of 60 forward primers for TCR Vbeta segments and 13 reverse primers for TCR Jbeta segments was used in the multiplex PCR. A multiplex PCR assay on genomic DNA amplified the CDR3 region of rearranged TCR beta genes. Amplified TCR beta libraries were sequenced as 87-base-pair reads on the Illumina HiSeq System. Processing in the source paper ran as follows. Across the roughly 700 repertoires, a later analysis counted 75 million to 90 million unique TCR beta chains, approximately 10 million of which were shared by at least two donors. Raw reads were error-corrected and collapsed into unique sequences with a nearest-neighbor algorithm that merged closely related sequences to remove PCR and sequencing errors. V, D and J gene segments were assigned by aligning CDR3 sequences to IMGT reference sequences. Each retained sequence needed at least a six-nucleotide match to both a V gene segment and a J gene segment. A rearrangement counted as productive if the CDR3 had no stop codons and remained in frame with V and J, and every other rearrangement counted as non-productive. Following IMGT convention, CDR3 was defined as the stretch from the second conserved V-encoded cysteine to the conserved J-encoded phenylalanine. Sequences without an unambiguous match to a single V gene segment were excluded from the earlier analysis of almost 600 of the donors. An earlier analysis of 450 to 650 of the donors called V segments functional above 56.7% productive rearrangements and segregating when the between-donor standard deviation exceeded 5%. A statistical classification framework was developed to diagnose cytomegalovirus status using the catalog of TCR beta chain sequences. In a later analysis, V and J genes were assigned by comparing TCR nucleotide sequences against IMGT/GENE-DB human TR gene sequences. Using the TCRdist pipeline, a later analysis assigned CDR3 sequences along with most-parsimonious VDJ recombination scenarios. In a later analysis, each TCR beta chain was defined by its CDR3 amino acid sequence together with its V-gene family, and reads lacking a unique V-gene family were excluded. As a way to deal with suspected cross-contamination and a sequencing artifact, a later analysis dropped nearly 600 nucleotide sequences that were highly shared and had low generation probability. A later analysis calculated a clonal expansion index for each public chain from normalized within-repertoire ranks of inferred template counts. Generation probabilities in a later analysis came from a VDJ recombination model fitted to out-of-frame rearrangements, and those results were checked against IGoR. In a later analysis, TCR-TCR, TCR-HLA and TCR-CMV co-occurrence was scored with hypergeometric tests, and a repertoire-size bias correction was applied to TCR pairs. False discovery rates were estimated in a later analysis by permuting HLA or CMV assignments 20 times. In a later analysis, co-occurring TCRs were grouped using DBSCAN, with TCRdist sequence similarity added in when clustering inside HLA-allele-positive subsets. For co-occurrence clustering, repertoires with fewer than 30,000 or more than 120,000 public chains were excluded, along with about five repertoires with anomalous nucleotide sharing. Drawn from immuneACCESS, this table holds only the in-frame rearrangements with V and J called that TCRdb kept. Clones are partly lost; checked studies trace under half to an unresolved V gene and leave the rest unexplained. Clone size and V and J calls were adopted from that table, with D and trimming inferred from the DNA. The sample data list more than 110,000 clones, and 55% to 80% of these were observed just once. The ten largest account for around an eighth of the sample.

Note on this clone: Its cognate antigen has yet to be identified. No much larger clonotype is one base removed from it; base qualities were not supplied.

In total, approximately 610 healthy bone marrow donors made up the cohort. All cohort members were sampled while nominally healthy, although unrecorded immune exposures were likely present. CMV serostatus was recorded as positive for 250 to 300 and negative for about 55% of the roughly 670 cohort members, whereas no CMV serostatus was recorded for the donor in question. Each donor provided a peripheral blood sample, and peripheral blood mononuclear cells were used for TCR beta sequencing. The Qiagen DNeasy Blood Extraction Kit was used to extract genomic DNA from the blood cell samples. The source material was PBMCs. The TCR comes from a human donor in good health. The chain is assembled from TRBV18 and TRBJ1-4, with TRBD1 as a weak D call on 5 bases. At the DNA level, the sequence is TGTGCCAGCTCACCACAAGGGACTACTAATGAAAAACTGTTTTTT. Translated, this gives CASSPQGTTNEKLFF. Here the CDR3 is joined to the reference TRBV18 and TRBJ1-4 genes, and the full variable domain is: NAGVMQNPRHLVRRRGQEARLRCSPMKGHSHVYWYRQLPEEGLKFMVYLQKENIIDESGMPKERFSAEFPKEGPSILRIQQVVRGDSAAYFCASSPQGTTNEKLFFGSGTQLSVL.